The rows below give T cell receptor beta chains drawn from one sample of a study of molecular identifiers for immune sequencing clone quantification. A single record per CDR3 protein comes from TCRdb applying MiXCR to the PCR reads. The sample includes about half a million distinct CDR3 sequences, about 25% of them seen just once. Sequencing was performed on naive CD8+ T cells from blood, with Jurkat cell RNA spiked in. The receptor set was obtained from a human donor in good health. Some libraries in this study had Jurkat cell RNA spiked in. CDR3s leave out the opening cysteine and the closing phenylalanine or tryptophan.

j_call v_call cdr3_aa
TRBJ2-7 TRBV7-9 ASSTGRSAGNEQY
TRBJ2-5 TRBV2 ASITSREGNIGQETQY
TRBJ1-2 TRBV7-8 ASSPRTGGHGYT
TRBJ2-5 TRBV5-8 ASSLVAGQLIQETQY
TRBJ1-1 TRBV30 AWSALGTVNTEAF
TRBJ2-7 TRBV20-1 SVEGQESYEQY
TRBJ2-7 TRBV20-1 SARVPGSHEQY
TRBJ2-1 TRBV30 AWSLSRGNEQF
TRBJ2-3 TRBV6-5 ASSYSGGGPSDTQY
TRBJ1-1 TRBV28 ASRIRGTTEAF
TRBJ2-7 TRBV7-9 ASSPLGGYEQY
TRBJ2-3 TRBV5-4 ASSLDWTSGMSDTQY
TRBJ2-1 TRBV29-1 SVAGGAGDEQF
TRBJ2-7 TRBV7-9 ASSSPGQGAYEQY
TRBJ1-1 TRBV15 ATSRGQGYGPMNTEAF
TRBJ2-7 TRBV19 ASQGAPYEQY
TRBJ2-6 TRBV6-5 ASSYEGAGANVLT
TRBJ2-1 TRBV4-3 ASSQDVLAGPARNEQF
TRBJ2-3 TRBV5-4 AQSGTYGDTQY
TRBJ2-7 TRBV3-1 ASSQDLLVDGSWQY
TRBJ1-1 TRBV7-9 ASSYTGVAHYLEAF
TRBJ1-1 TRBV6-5 ASSYGQANTEAF
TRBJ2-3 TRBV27 ASSLRSGIDTQY
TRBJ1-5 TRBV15 ATSRGRDNQPQH
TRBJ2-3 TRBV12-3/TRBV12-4 ASSTQGDTQY
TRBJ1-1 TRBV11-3 ASSLRSTVVVNTEAF
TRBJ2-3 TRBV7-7 ASSGDRTDTQY